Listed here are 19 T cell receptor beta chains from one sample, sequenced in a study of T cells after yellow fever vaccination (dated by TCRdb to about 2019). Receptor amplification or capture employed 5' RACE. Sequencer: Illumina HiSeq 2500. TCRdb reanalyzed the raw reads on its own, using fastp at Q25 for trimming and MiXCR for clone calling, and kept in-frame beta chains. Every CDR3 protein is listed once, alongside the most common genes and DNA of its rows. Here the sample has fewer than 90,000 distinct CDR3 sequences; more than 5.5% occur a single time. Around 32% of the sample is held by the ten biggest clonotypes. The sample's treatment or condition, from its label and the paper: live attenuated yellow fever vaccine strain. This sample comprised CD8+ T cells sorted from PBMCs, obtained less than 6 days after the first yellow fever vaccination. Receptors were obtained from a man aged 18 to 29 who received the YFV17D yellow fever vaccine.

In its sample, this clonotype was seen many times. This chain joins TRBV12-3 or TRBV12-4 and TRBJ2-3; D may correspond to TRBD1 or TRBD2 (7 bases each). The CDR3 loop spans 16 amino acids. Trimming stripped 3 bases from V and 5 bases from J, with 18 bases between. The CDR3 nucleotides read TGTGCCAGCAGTTTCGAGGGAGGGGGCCGTGTAGATACGCAGTATTTT. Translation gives CASSFEGGGRVDTQYF.

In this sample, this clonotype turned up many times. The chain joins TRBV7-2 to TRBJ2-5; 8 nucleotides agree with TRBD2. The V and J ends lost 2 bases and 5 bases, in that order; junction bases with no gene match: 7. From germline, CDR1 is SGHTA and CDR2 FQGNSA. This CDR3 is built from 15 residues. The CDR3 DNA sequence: TGTGCCAGCAGCTTAACTAGCGGTGTTCTGGAGACCCAGTACTTC. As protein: CASSLTSGVLETQYF.

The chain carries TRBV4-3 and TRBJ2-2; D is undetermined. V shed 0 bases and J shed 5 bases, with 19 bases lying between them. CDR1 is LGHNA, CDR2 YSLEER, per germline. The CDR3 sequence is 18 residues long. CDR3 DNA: TGCGCCAGCAGCCAAGATTATTGGTCAGGCACGAGGACCGGGGAGCTGTTTTTT. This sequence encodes CASSQDYWSGTRTGELFF.

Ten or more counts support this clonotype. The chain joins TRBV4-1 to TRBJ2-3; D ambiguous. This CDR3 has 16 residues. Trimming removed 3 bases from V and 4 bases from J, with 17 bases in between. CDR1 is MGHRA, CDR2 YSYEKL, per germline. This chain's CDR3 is CASSQIAPGSADTQYF. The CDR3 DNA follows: TGCGCCAGCAGCCAGATCGCACCCGGCAGTGCAGATACGCAGTATTTT.

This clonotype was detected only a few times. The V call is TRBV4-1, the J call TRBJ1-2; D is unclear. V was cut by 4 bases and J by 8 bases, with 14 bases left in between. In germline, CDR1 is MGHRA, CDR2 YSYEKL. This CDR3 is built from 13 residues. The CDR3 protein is CASSPWASSGYTF. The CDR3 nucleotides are TGCGCCAGCAGCCCTTGGGCCAGCTCCGGCTACACCTTC.

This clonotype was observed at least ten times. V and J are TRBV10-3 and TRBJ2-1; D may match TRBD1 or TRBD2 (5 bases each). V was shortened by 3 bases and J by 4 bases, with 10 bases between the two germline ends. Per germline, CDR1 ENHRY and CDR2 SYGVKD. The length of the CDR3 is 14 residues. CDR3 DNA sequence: TGTGCCATCAGTGAAGTGGGACGGTACAATGAGCAGTTCTTC. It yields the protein CAISEVGRYNEQFF.

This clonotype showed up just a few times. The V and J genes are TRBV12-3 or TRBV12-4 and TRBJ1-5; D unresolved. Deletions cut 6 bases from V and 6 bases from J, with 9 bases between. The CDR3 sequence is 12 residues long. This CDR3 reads CASSHIGQPQHF. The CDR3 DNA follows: TGTGCCAGCAGCCACATAGGTCAGCCCCAGCATTTT.

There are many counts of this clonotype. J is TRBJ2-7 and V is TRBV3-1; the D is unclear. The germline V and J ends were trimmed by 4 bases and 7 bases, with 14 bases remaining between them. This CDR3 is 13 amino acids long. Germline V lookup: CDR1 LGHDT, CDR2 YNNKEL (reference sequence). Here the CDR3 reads CASSPSPFGEQYV. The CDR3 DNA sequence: TGTGCCAGCAGCCCAAGTCCCTTTGGTGAGCAGTACGTC.

The CDR3 protein is CASSTTGNTGELFF. The CDR3 coding sequence is TGCGCCAGCAGCACGACAGGGAACACCGGGGAGCTGTTTTTT. V and J are TRBV4-3 and TRBJ2-2; perhaps TRBD1 as D (6 bases). The germline CDR1 and CDR2 sequences are LGHNA and YSLEER. V dropped 5 bases and J dropped 1 base, with 8 bases sitting between them. The CDR3 is made up of 14 amino acids.

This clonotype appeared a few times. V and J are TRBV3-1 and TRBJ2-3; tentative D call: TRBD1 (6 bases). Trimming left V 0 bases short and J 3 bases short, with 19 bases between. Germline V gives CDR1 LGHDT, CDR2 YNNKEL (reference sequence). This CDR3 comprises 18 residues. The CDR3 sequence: CASSQDALGAISTDTQYF. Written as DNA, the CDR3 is TGTGCCAGCAGCCAAGATGCCTTGGGGGCCATAAGTACAGATACGCAGTATTTT.

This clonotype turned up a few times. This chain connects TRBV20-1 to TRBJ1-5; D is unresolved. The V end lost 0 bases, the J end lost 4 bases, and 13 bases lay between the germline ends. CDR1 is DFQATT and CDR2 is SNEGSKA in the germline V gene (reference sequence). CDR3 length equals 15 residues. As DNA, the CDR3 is TGCAGTGCTAGAGATGTTGGTAGGGAAAATCAGCCCCAGCATTTT. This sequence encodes CSARDVGRENQPQHF.

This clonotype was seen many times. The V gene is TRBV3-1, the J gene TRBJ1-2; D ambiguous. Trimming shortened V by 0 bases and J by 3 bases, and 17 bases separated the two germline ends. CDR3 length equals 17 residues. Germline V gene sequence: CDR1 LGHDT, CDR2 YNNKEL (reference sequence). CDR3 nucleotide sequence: TGTGCCAGCAGCCAAGATCTTGCGGACCTCGCTTACTATGGCTACACCTTC. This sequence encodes CASSQDLADLAYYGYTF.

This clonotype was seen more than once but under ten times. The CDR3 DNA follows: TGTGCCAGCACCCAGCTAAGCTACAATGAGCAGTTCTTC. This encodes CASTQLSYNEQFF. V is TRBV12-3 or TRBV12-4 and J is TRBJ2-1, with D uncertain. The V end was cut by 7 bases, the J end by 3 bases, with 10 bases between. The length of the CDR3 is 13 residues.

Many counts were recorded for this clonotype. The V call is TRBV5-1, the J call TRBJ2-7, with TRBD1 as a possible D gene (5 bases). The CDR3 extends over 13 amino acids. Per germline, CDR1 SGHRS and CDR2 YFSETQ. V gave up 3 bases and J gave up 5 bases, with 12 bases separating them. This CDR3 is CASSSRDFDEQYF. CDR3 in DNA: TGCGCCAGCAGCTCCAGGGATTTCGACGAGCAGTACTTC. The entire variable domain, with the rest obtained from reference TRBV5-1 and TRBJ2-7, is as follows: KAGVTQTPRYLIKTRGQQVTLSCSPISGHRSVSWYQQTPGQGLQFLFEYFSETQRNKGNFPGRFSGRQFSNSRSEMNVSTLELGDSALYLCASSSRDFDEQYFGPGTRLTVT.

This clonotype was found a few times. The CDR3 DNA sequence: TGTGCCAGCCATAATGGGCAGGGGCAGTTCTTC. Translated, it gives CASHNGQGQFF. The rearrangement uses TRBV6-6 and TRBJ2-1; perhaps TRBD1 as D (5 bases). Per the germline V gene, CDR1 is MNHNY and CDR2 is SVGAGI (reference sequence). CDR3 size: 11 residues. Between the trimmed V and J ends, which lost 8 bases and 12 bases, there was a span of 14 bases.

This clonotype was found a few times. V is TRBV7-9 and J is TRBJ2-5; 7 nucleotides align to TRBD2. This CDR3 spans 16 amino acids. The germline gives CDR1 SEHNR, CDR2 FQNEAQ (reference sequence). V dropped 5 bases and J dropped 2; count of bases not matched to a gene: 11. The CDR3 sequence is CASSPRGDGIQETQYF. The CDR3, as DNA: TGTGCCAGCAGCCCCCGGGGGGACGGAATACAAGAGACCCAGTACTTC.

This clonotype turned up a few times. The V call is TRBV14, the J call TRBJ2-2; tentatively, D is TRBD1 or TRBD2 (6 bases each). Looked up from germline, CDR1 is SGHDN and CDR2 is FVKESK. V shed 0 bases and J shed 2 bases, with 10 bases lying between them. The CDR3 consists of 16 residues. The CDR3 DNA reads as TGTGCCAGCAGCCAAGATAGGGGGGTCAACACCGGGGAGCTGTTTTTT. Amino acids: CASSQDRGVNTGELFF.

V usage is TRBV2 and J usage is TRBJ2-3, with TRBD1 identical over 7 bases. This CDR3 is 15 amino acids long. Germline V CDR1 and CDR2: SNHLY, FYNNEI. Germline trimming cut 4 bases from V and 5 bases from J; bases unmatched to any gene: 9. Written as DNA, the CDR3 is TGTGCCAGCAGTGCGACAGGGACAGCAGGAGATACGCAGTATTTT. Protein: CASSATGTAGDTQYF.

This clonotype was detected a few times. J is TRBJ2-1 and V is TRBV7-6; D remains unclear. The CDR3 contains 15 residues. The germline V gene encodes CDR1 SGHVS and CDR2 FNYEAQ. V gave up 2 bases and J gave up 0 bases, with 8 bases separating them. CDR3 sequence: CASSLQGSSYNEQFF. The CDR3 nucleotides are TGTGCCAGCAGCTTACAAGGTAGCTCCTACAATGAGCAGTTCTTC. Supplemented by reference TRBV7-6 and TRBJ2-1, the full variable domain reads GAGVSQSPRYKVTKRGQDVALRCDPISGHVSLYWYRQALGQGPEFLTYFNYEAQQDKSGLPNDRFSAERPEGSISTLTIQRTEQRDSAMYRCASSLQGSSYNEQFFGPGTRLTVL.